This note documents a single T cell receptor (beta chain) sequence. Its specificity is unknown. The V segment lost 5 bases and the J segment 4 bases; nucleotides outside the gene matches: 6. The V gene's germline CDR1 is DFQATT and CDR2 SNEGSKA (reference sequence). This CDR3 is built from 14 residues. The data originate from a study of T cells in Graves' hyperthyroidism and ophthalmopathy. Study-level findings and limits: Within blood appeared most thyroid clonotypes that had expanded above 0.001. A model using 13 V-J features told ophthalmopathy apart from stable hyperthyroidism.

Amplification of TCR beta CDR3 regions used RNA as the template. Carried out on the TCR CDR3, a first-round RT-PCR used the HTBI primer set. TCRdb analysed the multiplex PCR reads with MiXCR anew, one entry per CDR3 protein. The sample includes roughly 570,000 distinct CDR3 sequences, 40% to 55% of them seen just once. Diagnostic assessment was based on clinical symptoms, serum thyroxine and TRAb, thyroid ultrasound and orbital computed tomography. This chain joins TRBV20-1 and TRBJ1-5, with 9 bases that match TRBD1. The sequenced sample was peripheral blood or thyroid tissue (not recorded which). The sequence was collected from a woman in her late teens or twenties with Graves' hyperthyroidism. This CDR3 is CSACTGGRNQPQHF. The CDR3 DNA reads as TGCAGTGCTTGTACAGGGGGCAGGAATCAGCCCCAGCATTTT.